This TCR beta chain was identified in a study of blood T cell repertoires in COVID-19. Study summary: Italy, Spain and the United States were the sources of the convalescent and acute COVID-19 samples. From T cells, B-cell-depleted T cells, or PBMCs came the material, which was cDNA or gDNA.

Living in 24 US areas, the participants were between roughly 18 and 90 years of age. The CDR3 consists of 16 residues. Trimming left V 6 bases short and J 3 bases short, with 20 bases between. CDR1 and CDR2 from the germline V gene are LNHDA and SQIVND (reference sequence). Study processing details: The assay estimated nucleated cells by amplifying reference gene primers. Using immunoSEQ multiplex PCR, the repertoire was profiled, and TCRdb retains in-frame clones only, with some absent. V, J and clone size derive from that table, while D and trimming were established from the DNA sequence. This sample carries about 240,000 clones, more than 75% of them seen once, and the ten largest clones take 3.3%.

Sequenced input: PBMCs or T cells enriched from blood (not recorded which). This rearrangement joins TRBV19 to TRBJ2-5, with D tentatively TRBD1 (8 bases). The clonotype comes from a woman in her thirties or forties with acute COVID-19. CDR3 coding DNA: TGTGCCAGTAGCTCGCACTCACAGGGGGGGAAAGAGACCCAGTACTTC. As protein: CASSSHSQGGKETQYF.